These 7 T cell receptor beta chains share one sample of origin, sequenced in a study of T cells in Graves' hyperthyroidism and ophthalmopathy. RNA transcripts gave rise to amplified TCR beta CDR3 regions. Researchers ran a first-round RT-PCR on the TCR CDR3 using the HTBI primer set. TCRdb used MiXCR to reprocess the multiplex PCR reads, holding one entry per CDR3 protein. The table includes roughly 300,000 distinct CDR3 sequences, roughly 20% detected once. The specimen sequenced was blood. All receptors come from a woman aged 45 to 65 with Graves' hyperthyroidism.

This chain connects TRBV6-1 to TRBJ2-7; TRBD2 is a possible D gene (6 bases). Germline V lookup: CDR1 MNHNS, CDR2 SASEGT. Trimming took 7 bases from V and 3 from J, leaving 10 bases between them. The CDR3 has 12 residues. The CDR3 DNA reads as TGTGCCAGCAATCTGGGGGGCTACGAGCAGTACGTC. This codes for CASNLGGYEQYV.

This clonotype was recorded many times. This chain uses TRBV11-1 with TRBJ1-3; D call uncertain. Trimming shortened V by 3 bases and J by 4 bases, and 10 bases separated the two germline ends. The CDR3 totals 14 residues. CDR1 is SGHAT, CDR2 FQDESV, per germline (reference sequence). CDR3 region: CASSLVGQGNTIYF. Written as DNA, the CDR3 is TGTGCCAGCAGCTTGGTCGGGCAAGGAAACACCATATATTTT.

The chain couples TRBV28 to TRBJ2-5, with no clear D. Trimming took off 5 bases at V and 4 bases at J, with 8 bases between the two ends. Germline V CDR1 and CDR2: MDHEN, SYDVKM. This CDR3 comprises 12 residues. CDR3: CASSPHLETQYF. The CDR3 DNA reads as TGTGCCAGCAGTCCCCATCTAGAGACCCAGTACTTC. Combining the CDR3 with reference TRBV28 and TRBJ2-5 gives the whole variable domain DVKVTQSSRYLVKRTGEKVFLECVQDMDHENMFWYRQDPGLGLRLIYFSYDVKMKEKGDIPEGYSVSREKKERFSLILESASTNQTSMYLCASSPHLETQYFGPGTRLLVL.

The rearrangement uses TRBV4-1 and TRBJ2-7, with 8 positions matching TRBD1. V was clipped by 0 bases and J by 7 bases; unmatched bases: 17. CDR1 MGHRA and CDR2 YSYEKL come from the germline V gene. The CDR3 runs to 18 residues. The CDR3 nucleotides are TGCGCCAGCAGCCAAGACGCGAGGGAAGGGCAGGGGGCGTGGGAGCAGTACTTC. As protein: CASSQDAREGQGAWEQYF.

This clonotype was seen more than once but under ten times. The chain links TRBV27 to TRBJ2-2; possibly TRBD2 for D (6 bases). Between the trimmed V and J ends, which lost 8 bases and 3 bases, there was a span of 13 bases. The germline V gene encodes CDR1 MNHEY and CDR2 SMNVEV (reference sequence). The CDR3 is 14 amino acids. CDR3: CASWGVRDTGELFF. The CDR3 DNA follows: TGTGCCAGCTGGGGGGTGAGAGACACCGGGGAGCTGTTTTTT.

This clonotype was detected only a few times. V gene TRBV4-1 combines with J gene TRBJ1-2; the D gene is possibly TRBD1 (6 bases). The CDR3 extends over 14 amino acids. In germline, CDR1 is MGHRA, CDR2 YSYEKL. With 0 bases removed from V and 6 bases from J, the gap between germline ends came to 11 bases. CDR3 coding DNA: TGCGCCAGCAGCCAAGAACAGGGTACCCATGGCTACACCTTC. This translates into CASSQEQGTHGYTF.

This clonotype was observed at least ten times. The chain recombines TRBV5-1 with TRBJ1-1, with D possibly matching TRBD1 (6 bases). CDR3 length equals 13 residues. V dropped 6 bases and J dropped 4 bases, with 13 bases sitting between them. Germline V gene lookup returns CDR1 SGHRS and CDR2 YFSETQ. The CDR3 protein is CASTKGGGTEAFF. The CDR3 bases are TGCGCCAGCACCAAGGGGGGAGGCACTGAAGCTTTCTTT.